This T cell receptor beta chain was recorded in a study of blood T cell repertoires in COVID-19. The protocol was immunoSEQ multiplex PCR, while the TCRdb copy is restricted to in-frame clones and leaves out a portion. The sample carries about 190,000 clones, about four fifths recorded once. The CDR3 contains 12 residues. V trimming: 10 bases; J trimming: 8 bases; junction bases outside the gene matches: 7. CDR1 is SEHNR and CDR2 is FQNEAQ in the germline V gene (reference sequence). The TCR originated in a woman in her 70s with active or convalescent COVID-19. The chain recombines TRBV7-9 with TRBJ2-2; TRBD1 matches 7 bases. Specimen: peripheral blood. The CDR3 DNA sequence: TGTGCCATTGACAGGGCTTCGGGGGAGCTGTTTTTT. Translating it yields CAIDRASGELFF.